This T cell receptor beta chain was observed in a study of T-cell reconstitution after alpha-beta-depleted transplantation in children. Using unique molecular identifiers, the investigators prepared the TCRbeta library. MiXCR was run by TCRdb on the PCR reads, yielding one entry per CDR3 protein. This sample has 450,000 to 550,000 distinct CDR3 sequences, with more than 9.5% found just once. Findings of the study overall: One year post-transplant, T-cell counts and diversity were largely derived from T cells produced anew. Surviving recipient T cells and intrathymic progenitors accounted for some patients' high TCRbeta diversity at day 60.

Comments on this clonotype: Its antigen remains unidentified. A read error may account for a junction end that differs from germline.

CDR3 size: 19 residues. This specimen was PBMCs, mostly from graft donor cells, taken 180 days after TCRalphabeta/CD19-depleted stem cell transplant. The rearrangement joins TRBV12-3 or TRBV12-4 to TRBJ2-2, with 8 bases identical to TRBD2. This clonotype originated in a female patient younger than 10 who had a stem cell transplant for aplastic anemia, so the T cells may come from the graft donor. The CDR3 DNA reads TGTGCCATCAGTTCCGAGTGGGGGGCGGGGGGCCTGAACACCGGGGAGCTGTTTTTT. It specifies CAISSEWGAGGLNTGELFF.